These 22 T cell receptor beta chains came from one sample sequenced in a study of cytomegalovirus exposure and HLA in healthy donors. It was with 60 Vbeta and 13 Jbeta primers that the PCR ran. The table came from immunoSEQ multiplex PCR; TCRdb's copy has only in-frame clones and leaves some out. The ten top clones account for about 1.8%, within a sample of 100,000 to 150,000 clones. Input material: PBMCs. Every receptor here comes from a man between 18 and 35 years old in good health and CMV-seronegative.

The chain joins TRBV5-1 to TRBJ1-4, with 11 positions matching TRBD1. Trimming removed 0 bases from V and 5 bases from J; junction bases left unmatched: 12. This CDR3 is 19 amino acids long. Germline V lookup: CDR1 SGHRS, CDR2 YFSETQ. CDR3 residues: CASSLEGRTGGGMNEKLFF. The CDR3 nucleotides are TGCGCCAGCAGCTTGGAAGGTCGGACAGGGGGCGGGATGAATGAAAAACTGTTTTTT.

This rearrangement joins TRBV9 to TRBJ2-1; TRBD2 matches 8 bases. CDR3 length equals 17 residues. Germline V lookup: CDR1 SGDLS, CDR2 YYNGEE. The junction had 13 bases not matched to a gene; V was cut back by 5 bases and J by 3 bases. The CDR3: CASSLSPAGALYNEQFF. Written as DNA, the CDR3 is TGTGCCAGCAGTCTAAGCCCAGCGGGGGCCCTCTACAATGAGCAGTTCTTC.

V gene TRBV7-9 combines with J gene TRBJ1-1; maybe TRBD1 (5 bases). Trimming removed 4 bases from V and 0 bases from J, with 9 bases in between. The CDR3 runs 14 residues. Germline CDR1 reads SEHNR; CDR2 reads FQNEAQ (reference sequence). The DNA of the CDR3 is TGTGCCAGCAGCTACCGGGGGATGAACACTGAAGCTTTCTTT. Amino acids: CASSYRGMNTEAFF.

The rearrangement joins TRBV7-9 to TRBJ1-6, with TRBD1 matching 9 bases. Germline V lookup: CDR1 SEHNR, CDR2 FQNEAQ (reference sequence). This CDR3 spans 14 amino acids. V lost 6 bases and J lost 10; bases outside the gene matches: 7. CDR3 nucleotides: TGTGCCAGCAGGTCCGGACAGGGGTTCTCACCCCTCCACTTT. Translating it yields CASRSGQGFSPLHF. Filled out from reference TRBV7-9 and TRBJ1-6, the complete variable domain reads DTGVSQNPRHKITKRGQNVTFRCDPISEHNRLYWYRQTLGQGPEFLTYFQNEAQLEKSRLLSDRFSAERPKGSFSTLEIQRTEQGDSAMYLCASRSGQGFSPLHFGNGTRLTVT.

This sequence joins TRBV15 and TRBJ2-1; D might be TRBD2 (6 bases). Trimming shortened V by 6 bases and J by 4 bases, and 16 bases separated the two germline ends. The CDR3 spans 15 residues. The germline CDR1 and CDR2 sequences are LNHNV and YYDKDF (reference sequence). The CDR3 spells CATRDGTRGYNEQFF. DNA of the CDR3: TGTGCCACCAGGGACGGGACTCGCGGTTACAATGAGCAGTTCTTC.

The chain couples TRBV5-1 to TRBJ2-2, with 10 bases lining up with TRBD1. Germline V lookup: CDR1 SGHRS, CDR2 YFSETQ. V was clipped by 4 bases and J by 1 base; unmatched bases: 1. The CDR3 is 15 amino acids. The CDR3 nucleotides read TGCGCCAGCAGCGGACAGGGGGGGAACACCGGGGAGCTGTTTTTT. It is translated as CASSGQGGNTGELFF.

The V gene is TRBV5-4, the J gene TRBJ2-1; 11 positions match TRBD2. This CDR3 has 14 residues. Germline V gene sequence: CDR1 SGHNT, CDR2 YYREEE (reference sequence). V lost 9 bases to trimming and J lost 5 bases; unmatched junction nucleotides: 7. CDR3 bases: TGTGCCATTCCGGGACTAGCGGACCACAATGAGCAGTTCTTC. Translation gives CAIPGLADHNEQFF.

The chain uses TRBV4-3 and TRBJ2-7; TRBD1 matches 9 bases. Germline CDR1 and CDR2: LGHNA and YSLEER. The CDR3 runs to 16 residues. The V and J ends lost 1 base and 2 bases, in that order; junction bases with no gene match: 6. This CDR3 reads CASSQVLGTGTYEQYF. CDR3 sequence (DNA): TGCGCCAGCAGCCAAGTCCTCGGGACAGGGACCTACGAGCAGTACTTC.

The V call is TRBV11-2, the J call TRBJ2-1, with 9 bases matching TRBD1. V dropped 1 base and J dropped 1; count of bases not matched to a gene: 5. The CDR3 is 17 residues long. Germline loops: CDR1 SGHAT, CDR2 FQNNGV. The DNA of the CDR3 is TGTGCCAGCAGCTTAGTAGCCGGGACAGGGTCCTACAATGAGCAGTTCTTC. This translates into CASSLVAGTGSYNEQFF. Supplemented by reference TRBV11-2 and TRBJ2-1, the full variable domain reads EAGVAQSPRYKIIEKRQSVAFWCNPISGHATLYWYQQILGQGPKLLIQFQNNGVVDDSQLPKDRFSAERLKGVDSTLKIQPAKLEDSAVYLCASSLVAGTGSYNEQFFGPGTRLTVL.

As concerns this clone: Other DNA sequences in the same sample also yield this CDR3. CDR3 sequence (DNA): TGTGCCAGCAGCTTTTCTCCGGGATCTAACTATGGCTACACCTTC. It encodes CASSFSPGSNYGYTF. V usage is TRBV5-4 and J usage is TRBJ1-2, with D hard to call. Germline CDR1 reads SGHNT; CDR2 reads YYREEE (reference sequence). V dropped 2 bases and J dropped 0 bases, with 11 bases sitting between them. The CDR3 runs 15 residues.

The genes are TRBV7-2 and TRBJ2-4, with TRBD1 matching over 7 bases. The junction had 10 bases not matched to a gene; V was cut back by 6 bases and J by 5 bases. The CDR3 has 15 residues. Germline V gene sequence: CDR1 SGHTA, CDR2 FQGNSA. The CDR3 loop reads CASSLSPGQQNIQYF. CDR3 in DNA: TGTGCCAGCAGTCTAAGTCCGGGACAGCAAAACATTCAGTACTTC. The full variable domain, with the rest looked up from reference TRBV7-2 and TRBJ2-4, is GAGVSQSPSNKVTEKGKDVELRCDPISGHTALYWYRQSLGQGLEFLIYFQGNSAPDKSGLPSDRFSAERTGGSVSTLTIQRTQQEDSAVYLCASSLSPGQQNIQYFGAGTRLSVL.

The chain has TRBV6-4 and TRBJ2-1; D perhaps matches TRBD2 (5 bases). V was clipped by 5 bases and J by 3 bases, with 14 bases between them. The CDR3 runs 15 residues. Germline assignment: CDR1 MRHNA and CDR2 SNTAGT. CDR3 nucleotide sequence: TGTGCCAGCAGTAGCGGCTCCTCCGACTACAATGAGCAGTTCTTC. Translated: CASSSGSSDYNEQFF.

V gene TRBV2 combines with J gene TRBJ2-1; 9 bases are a match to TRBD2. This CDR3 has 16 amino acids. Trimming took 3 bases from V and 3 from J; bases not matched to a gene: 6. Germline loops: CDR1 SNHLY, CDR2 FYNNEI. The CDR3 sequence: CASSEVRLAVYNEQFF. CDR3 DNA sequence: TGTGCCAGCAGTGAGGTCAGACTAGCGGTCTACAATGAGCAGTTCTTC.

The CDR3 is CASSLHQDSNYGYTF. The CDR3 region has the DNA TGCGCCAGCAGCTTACACCAGGATTCTAACTATGGCTACACCTTC. The J gene is TRBJ1-2, the V gene TRBV5-1; D call uncertain. The CDR3 is 15 residues long. Germline CDR1 and CDR2: SGHRS and YFSETQ. The ends were cut back, 2 bases at V and 0 bases at J, with 11 bases in the middle.

The gene calls are TRBV10-3 and TRBJ2-1, with TRBD2 identical over 7 bases. There are 13 residues in the CDR3. Germline V gene data show CDR1 as ENHRY and CDR2 as SYGVKD. V trimming: 8 bases; J trimming: 7 bases; junction bases outside the gene matches: 8. The CDR3 spells CAIGRGSVNEQFF. CDR3 nucleotides: TGTGCCATCGGGCGCGGGAGTGTGAATGAGCAGTTCTTC.

The genes are TRBV10-3 and TRBJ1-2; TRBD1 matches 7 bases. The J segment lost 2 bases and the V segment lost 0 bases, leaving 6 bases of the junction unmatched. The CDR3 covers 16 residues. The germline V gene encodes CDR1 ENHRY and CDR2 SYGVKD. This CDR3 reads CAISESPSGQNYGYTF. The DNA for the CDR3 is TGTGCCATCAGTGAGTCTCCATCGGGACAGAACTATGGCTACACCTTC.

The rearrangement links TRBV29-1 to TRBJ1-2, with 7 bases matching TRBD1. Per the germline V gene, CDR1 is SQVTM and CDR2 is ANQGSEA. The CDR3 extends over 14 amino acids. The ends lost 2 bases at V and 8 bases at J; junction bases unmatched: 11. The CDR3 region is CSVERAGGVGGYTF. The CDR3 DNA reads as TGCAGCGTTGAAAGGGCAGGGGGAGTGGGCGGCTACACCTTC.

The chain links TRBV5-1 to TRBJ1-2; unclear D gene. V was pared by 0 bases and J by 7 bases, with 10 bases between. Germline lookup yields CDR1 SGHRS and CDR2 YFSETQ. CDR3 size: 13 residues. The DNA for the CDR3 is TGCGCCAGCAGCTTGGCCGGGGATCCTGGCTACACCTTC. It specifies CASSLAGDPGYTF. The full variable domain, rest sourced from reference TRBV5-1 and TRBJ1-2, is KAGVTQTPRYLIKTRGQQVTLSCSPISGHRSVSWYQQTPGQGLQFLFEYFSETQRNKGNFPGRFSGRQFSNSRSEMNVSTLELGDSALYLCASSLAGDPGYTFGSGTRLTVV.

This chain uses TRBV5-1 with TRBJ2-1; 9 nucleotides align to TRBD1. V was clipped by 4 bases and J by 7 bases; unmatched bases: 9. Germline V gene data show CDR1 as SGHRS and CDR2 as YFSETQ. This CDR3 has 15 amino acids. The CDR3 reads CASSPGQGIWNEQFF. The CDR3 region has the DNA TGCGCCAGCAGCCCCGGACAGGGGATTTGGAATGAGCAGTTCTTC.

V is TRBV6-1 and J is TRBJ1-6, with D tentatively TRBD1 (6 bases). The germline V and J ends were trimmed by 8 bases and 9 bases, with 20 bases remaining between them. The CDR3 totals 15 residues. CDR1 is MNHNS, CDR2 SASEGT, per germline. The chain's CDR3 is CASGRGREYVSPLHF. The CDR3 region has the DNA TGTGCCAGCGGCAGGGGAAGGGAGTACGTTTCACCCCTCCACTTT.

The V and J genes are TRBV2 and TRBJ2-3; 12 bases are a match to TRBD2. Germline V gives CDR1 SNHLY, CDR2 FYNNEI. CDR3 length equals 18 residues. The ends lost 0 bases at V and 4 bases at J; junction bases unmatched: 8. The CDR3 region is CASSEAPGLAGLSDTQYF. The CDR3 coding sequence is TGTGCCAGCAGTGAAGCGCCGGGACTAGCGGGTTTGTCAGATACGCAGTATTTT.

CDR3 loop: CASSLGLAGGPRANEQFF. Written as DNA, the CDR3 is TGTGCCAGCAGCTTGGGACTAGCGGGGGGGCCAAGGGCGAATGAGCAGTTCTTC. The rearrangement uses TRBV11-3 and TRBJ2-1, with 16 bases matching TRBD2. This CDR3 comprises 18 residues. Unmatched junction bases numbered 9, after V lost 3 bases and J lost 7 bases. The germline CDR1 and CDR2 sequences are SGHNT and YENEEA. Variable domain in full (rest from reference TRBV11-3 and TRBJ2-1): EAGVVQSPRYKIIEKKQPVAFWCNPISGHNTLYWYLQNLGQGPELLIRYENEEAVDDSQLPKDRFSAERLKGVDSTLKIQPAELGDSAVYLCASSLGLAGGPRANEQFFGPGTRLTVL.